This T cell receptor (beta chain) was obtained from a study of response to subunit inactivated influenza vaccine (dated by TCRdb to between 2017 and 2018). Notes on the research overall: To follow how T cells responded to a trivalent subunit inactivated influenza vaccine, the researchers relied on deep quantitative profiling of the T cell receptor repertoire.

Points on this clonotype: Its antigen has not been determined. No base qualities exist here, and no much larger clone lies one base off it.

Trimming costs V 4 bases and J 2 bases, and their ends lie 11 bases apart. Taken from cysteine to phenylalanine, the CDR3 has 14 residues. This entry keeps only the CDR3 DNA: 42 bases, framed from base 1. Library generation was performed with RT-PCR. The sequencing machine was an Illumina HiSeq 2500. TCRdb trimmed public reads at Q25 via fastp, called clones via MiXCR and kept in-frame beta chains. When rows share a CDR3 protein, they turn into one entry using the most common DNA and genes. The sample profile shows 600,000 to 700,000 distinct CDR3 sequences; 13% to 15% of them were found once. The top ten hold 7.5% to 8% of the sample. Findings and caveats that apply to the study as a whole: The authors proposed that each seasonal influenza vaccination may bring in only a limited number of new T cells.

This receptor was taken from a man aged 45-60 years who received an inactivated influenza vaccine. Donor details come from another sample of the same person, matched by shared clones. The V and J segments used are TRBV12-3 or TRBV12-4 and TRBJ1-2; a tentative D call is TRBD1 (5 bases match). The starting material was PBMCs from blood, obtained around two weeks before vaccination. CDR3 sequence: CASSWGRTNYGYTF. Read as DNA, the sequence is TGTGCCAGCAGTTGGGGACGGACGAACTATGGCTACACCTTC.